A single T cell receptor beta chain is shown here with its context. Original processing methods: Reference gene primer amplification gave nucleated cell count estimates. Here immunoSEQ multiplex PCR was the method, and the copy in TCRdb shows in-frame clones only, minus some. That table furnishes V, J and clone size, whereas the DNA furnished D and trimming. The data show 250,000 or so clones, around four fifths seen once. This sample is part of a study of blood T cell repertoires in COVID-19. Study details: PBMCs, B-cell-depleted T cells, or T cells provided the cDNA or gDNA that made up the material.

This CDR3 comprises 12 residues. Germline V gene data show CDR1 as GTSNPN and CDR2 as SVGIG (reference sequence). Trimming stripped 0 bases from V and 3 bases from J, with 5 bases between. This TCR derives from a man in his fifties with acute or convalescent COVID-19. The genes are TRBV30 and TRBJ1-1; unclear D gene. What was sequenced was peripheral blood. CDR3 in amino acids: CAWSVPDTEAFF. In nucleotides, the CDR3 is TGTGCCTGGAGTGTACCGGACACTGAAGCTTTCTTT. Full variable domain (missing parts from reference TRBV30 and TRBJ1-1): SQTIHQWPATLVQPVGSPLSLECTVEGTSNPNLYWYRQAAGRGLQLLFYSVGIGQISSEVPQNLSASRPQDRQFILSSKKLLLSDSGFYLCAWSVPDTEAFFGQGTRLTVV.